Listed below are T cell receptor beta chains from one sample, sequenced in a study of blood T cells in healthy people across ages. A single record per CDR3 protein comes from TCRdb applying MiXCR to the 5' RACE reads. This table holds under 1,100,000 distinct CDR3 sequences, around 25% found once. Another study also made use of these data, one on T cells of mothers and their children.

The sample consisted of blood. These receptors were taken from a girl under 10 years old in good health. Each CDR3 is given with its conserved first and last residue. D genes are given only for firm matches. Only some rows state a clone size, as once, few, many or a class for expanded clones.

14	NA	TRBJ1-2	TRBV7-3	NA	TGTGCCAGCAGCTTACTCGGGGGGCACTATGGCTACACCTTC	CASSLLGGHYGYTF
14	NA	TRBJ2-7	TRBV7-6	NA	TGTGCCAGCAGCTTAGGAGAGAACCCCTACGAGCAGTACTTC	CASSLGENPYEQYF
14	few	TRBJ2-7	TRBV7-2	NA	TGTGCCAGCAGTAAAGTAGGTGGGGTGTACGAGCAGTACTTC	CASSKVGGVYEQYF
16	few	TRBJ2-1	TRBV4-1	TRBD2	TGCGCCAGCAGCCAAATGGGACTAGCGGACAAAAATGAGCAGTTCTTC	CASSQMGLADKNEQFF
13	many	TRBJ2-6	TRBV29-1	NA	TGCAGCGTTGACCTCTCTGGGGCCAACGTCCTGACTTTC	CSVDLSGANVLTF
15	few	TRBJ2-1	TRBV7-2	TRBD1	TGTGCCAGCAGCTTAGCACAGGGGGCTCGAAATGAGCAGTTCTTC	CASSLAQGARNEQFF
11	few	TRBJ2-2	TRBV20-1	NA	TGCAGTGCTCCTAAGGTCGGGGAGCTGTTTTTT	CSAPKVGELFF
13	few	TRBJ2-7	TRBV5-1	NA	TGCGCCAGCAGCCAGGACTACTCCTACGAGCAGTACTTC	CASSQDYSYEQYF
14	NA	TRBJ2-7	TRBV4-1	TRBD1	TGCGCCAGCAGCCGAGGGACAGGGAGCCACGAGCAGTACTTC	CASSRGTGSHEQYF
11	many	TRBJ2-5	TRBV20-1	NA	TGCAGTGCTAGAGATCAGAAGACCCAGTACTTC	CSARDQKTQYF
14	few	TRBJ1-1	TRBV29-1	NA	TGCACGGTGATGGTGGGGGGCATGAACACTGAAGCTTTCTTT	CTVMVGGMNTEAFF
17	few	TRBJ2-1	TRBV29-1	TRBD1	TGCAGCGTTCCCGGGACAGTCGATTTTATATCCTACAATGAGCAGTTCTTC	CSVPGTVDFISYNEQFF
16	NA	TRBJ2-3	TRBV20-1	NA	TGCAGTGCGCAACCCCCTAAGGGGGGCCGGGTAGATACGCAGTATTTT	CSAQPPKGGRVDTQYF
14	many	TRBJ2-5	TRBV20-1	NA	TGCAGTGCTAGAGGGATCGGGGTCGGGGAGACCCAGTACTTC	CSARGIGVGETQYF
15	NA	TRBJ2-7	TRBV3-1	TRBD1	TGTGCCAGCAGCCCTTTAAGGACAGGGTTCGGCGAGCAGTACTTC	CASSPLRTGFGEQYF
16	NA	TRBJ2-5	TRBV6-2/TRBV6-3	TRBD1	TGTACCAGCAGCCACGGACAGGAACGACTTCGAGAGACCCAGTACTTC	CTSSHGQERLRETQYF
13	few	TRBJ1-1	TRBV20-1	NA	TGCAGTGCTGGCGACATGGTTGCCACTGAAGCTTTCTTT	CSAGDMVATEAFF
14	NA	TRBJ2-5	TRBV29-1	NA	TGCAGCGTTGAAGATACAGGAACCCAAGAGACCCAGTACTTC	CSVEDTGTQETQYF
17	NA	TRBJ2-6	TRBV5-6	NA	TGTGCCAGCAGCCAAACCTCCTTTCGGCCTGGGGCCAACGTCCTGACTTTC	CASSQTSFRPGANVLTF
15	NA	TRBJ2-2	TRBV5-1	NA	TGCGCCAGCAGCTTGGTAGAGCCGGGGACCGGGGAGCTGTTTTTT	CASSLVEPGTGELFF
15	NA	TRBJ1-1	TRBV6-5	NA	TGTGCCAGCAGTTACATTCCGCTAACTAATACTGAAGCTTTCTTT	CASSYIPLTNTEAFF
12	NA	TRBJ2-1	TRBV12-3/TRBV12-4	NA	TGTGCCAGCAGTGAGTACGACAGGAGAGAGTACTTC	CASSEYDRREYF
12	NA	TRBJ2-7	TRBV14	NA	TGTGCCAGCAGCCAAGGGGGCCGGGTTCGGTTCTTC	CASSQGGRVRFF
14	few	TRBJ1-2	TRBV6-1	TRBD1	TGTGCCAGCAGAGCTACAGGGGTTGGCTATGGCTACACCTTC	CASRATGVGYGYTF
14	few	TRBJ2-3	TRBV10-3	NA	TGTGCCATCAGTTCCCTAGTGAGCACAGATACGCAGTATTTT	CAISSLVSTDTQYF
19	once	TRBJ2-7	TRBV4-2	TRBD2	TGTGCCAGCAGCCCAGCAGGGAGGGTAGCGGGGTCCAGCTCCTACGAGCAGTACTTC	CASSPAGRVAGSSSYEQYF
13	few	TRBJ2-1	TRBV6-1	NA	TGTGCCAGCAGTGAACGGGTCTACAATGAGCAGTCCTTC	CASSERVYNEQSF
13	many	TRBJ1-2	TRBV12-3/TRBV12-4	NA	TGTGCCAGCAGCCGAACGGGCCCGTATGGCTACACCTTC	CASSRTGPYGYTF
14	NA	TRBJ2-1	TRBV12-3/TRBV12-4	NA	TGTGCCAGCAGAATCGGGACCCTTGGCGGGGAGCAGTTCTTC	CASRIGTLGGEQFF
14	NA	TRBJ2-5	TRBV18	TRBD2	TGTGCCAGCTCACCTGGAGCGGGAGAAGAGACCCAGTACTTC	CASSPGAGEETQYF
11	NA	TRBJ2-5	TRBV29-1	NA	TGCAGCGTCAAAAGCGAAGGGACCCAGTACTTC	CSVKSEGTQYF
16	NA	TRBJ1-5	TRBV12-1	NA	TGTGCCAGCAGCTTTGGGGGAGCCGGGCGGGTTCAGCCCCAGCATTTT	CASSFGGAGRVQPQHF
12	many	TRBJ2-1	TRBV5-6	NA	TGTGCCAGCAGCTTTATTAGTAATGAGCAGTTCTTC	CASSFISNEQFF
14	NA	TRBJ1-5	TRBV2	NA	TGTGCCAGCATGGAGGGCCTGTCAAATCAGCCCCAGCATTTT	CASMEGLSNQPQHF
15	NA	TRBJ2-7	TRBV5-1	TRBD1	TGCGCCAGCAGCTTGGGGCCAGGGGGCACGGGCGAGCAGTACTTC	CASSLGPGGTGEQYF
14	NA	TRBJ2-1	TRBV7-2	NA	TGTGCCAGCAGCTCCTACGGGGTGTACAATGAGCAGTTCTTC	CASSSYGVYNEQFF
11	few	TRBJ2-7	TRBV29-1	NA	TGCAGCGCCGGGGACACATACGAGCAGTACTTC	CSAGDTYEQYF
15	NA	TRBJ1-4	TRBV3-1	NA	TGTGCCAGCGGCCAAGGACAGCCAACTAATGAAAAACTGTTTTTT	CASGQGQPTNEKLFF